The clone carrying this T cell receptor beta chain has a single count. Its target is unknown. One end of the junction fails to match germline, which may point to a read error. Every patient had relapsed following autologous stem cell transplantation, and cohorts differed in brentuximab vedotin exposure. Isolation of CD8+ T cells from thawed PBMCs used magnetic negative selection. This sample was taken from a study of PD-1 blockade in classical Hodgkin lymphoma. General study points: CD4+ TCR diversity rose significantly by C4D1, and CD8+ TCR diversity did not. The study found complete responders had baseline diversity similar to newly diagnosed patients. Anyone who began nivolumab under 1 year after ASCT was excluded. According to reports, newly diagnosed patients had lower baseline TCR diversity than healthy donors, and relapsed/refractory patients had lower baseline TCR diversity still.

This CDR3 has 16 residues. Germline CDR1 and CDR2: MNHNS and SASEGT. TCRdb's table, derived via immunoSEQ multiplex PCR, lists solely in-frame clones and lacks some. The sample yields thousands of clones, roughly 53% seen once. The source material was CD8+ T cells from blood, sampled at baseline. This TCR came from a human donor with classical Hodgkin lymphoma. The rearrangement uses TRBV6-1 and TRBJ1-5, with 9 bases lining up with TRBD1. Written as DNA, the CDR3 is TGTGCCATCAGTGACCTCGACAGGGGGGAGAATCAGCCCCAGCATTTT. This encodes CAISDLDRGENQPQHF.